One and the same sample provided the 14 T cell receptor beta chains below, sequenced in a study of radiotherapy plus CTLA-4 blockade in lung cancer. Clones were sequenced by immunoSEQ multiplex PCR, and TCRdb holds only the in-frame ones, with some missing. The table has about 51,000 clones, around 79% seen once. Here the sequenced sample was peripheral blood, taken from a patient treated with radiotherapy plus ipilimumab. All receptors come from a human donor with non-small cell lung cancer who had a complete response to radiotherapy plus ipilimumab.

The chain links TRBV2 to TRBJ2-1; 8 nucleotides match TRBD2. The CDR3 runs to 15 residues. V lost 2 bases and J lost 3; bases outside the gene matches: 3. Germline V gene lookup returns CDR1 SNHLY and CDR2 FYNNEI. CDR3 in DNA: TGTGCCAGCAGTGAATTTAGCGGGAACTACAATGAGCAGTTCTTC. Amino acid sequence: CASSEFSGNYNEQFF.

The V call is TRBV5-1, the J call TRBJ1-1; unclear D gene. With 1 base removed from V and 1 base from J, the gap between germline ends came to 8 bases. The length of the CDR3 is 14 residues. Germline V gives CDR1 SGHRS, CDR2 YFSETQ. This CDR3 is CASSLSPGNTEAFF. The CDR3 nucleotides are TGCGCCAGCAGCTTGAGTCCAGGGAACACTGAAGCTTTCTTT.

The gene calls are TRBV19 and TRBJ1-2; D is uncertain. Germline lookup yields CDR1 LNHDA and CDR2 SQIVND (reference sequence). CDR3 size: 18 residues. Trimming took off 4 bases at V and 6 bases at J, with 27 bases between the two ends. CDR3 nucleotides: TGTGCCAGTAGTAACCCGGCGGCGGGCCTAAGTCGTTTGGATGGCTACACCTTC. Amino acid sequence: CASSNPAAGLSRLDGYTF.

The V gene is TRBV27, the J gene TRBJ2-7; weak D call: TRBD1 (6 bases). The CDR3 is 15 amino acids. Trimming pared 1 base from V and 4 bases from J, leaving 14 bases between. Germline assignment: CDR1 MNHEY and CDR2 SMNVEV (reference sequence). CDR3 region: CASSLLRETGYEQYF. The CDR3 bases are TGTGCCAGCAGTTTATTGAGGGAAACAGGGTACGAGCAGTACTTC.

This clone was detected once. This chain links TRBV10-1 with TRBJ2-3; 12 bases agree with TRBD2. The V gene's germline CDR1 is WNHNN and CDR2 SYGVQD (reference sequence). V shed 4 bases, J shed 4 bases, and the junction held 6 bases outside the gene matches. The CDR3 has 16 residues. Here the CDR3 DNA reads TGCGCCAGCAGTGGACAACTAGCGGGAGGAGCAGATACGCAGTATTTT. Amino acids: CASSGQLAGGADTQYF.

The chain joins TRBV15 to TRBJ2-1; a weak D match, TRBD1 (6 bases). Germline assignment: CDR1 LNHNV and CDR2 YYDKDF (reference sequence). This CDR3 is 15 amino acids long. V was shortened by 1 base and J by 6 bases, with 13 bases between the two germline ends. The CDR3 DNA sequence: TGTGCCACCAGCAGAGGGAGCGAACAGGGCAATGAGCAGTTCTTC. Translating it yields CATSRGSEQGNEQFF.

The table lists this clone with a few counts. J is TRBJ1-3 and V is TRBV7-9; weak D call: TRBD1 (5 bases). Looked up from germline, CDR1 is SEHNR and CDR2 is FQNEAQ (reference sequence). The CDR3 totals 17 residues. With 5 bases removed from V and 0 bases from J, the gap between germline ends came to 17 bases. The CDR3 loop is CASSQGTQWSSGNTIYF. CDR3 nucleotides: TGTGCCAGCAGCCAAGGGACTCAGTGGAGCTCTGGAAACACCATATATTTT.

In this sample, this clone turned up once. The rearrangement links TRBV30 to TRBJ2-7; tentative D call: TRBD1 (6 bases). The ends were cut back, 2 bases at V and 2 bases at J, with 10 bases in the middle. The CDR3 is 13 residues long. Per the germline V gene, CDR1 is GTSNPN and CDR2 is SVGIG (reference sequence). CDR3 coding DNA: TGTGCCTGGAGTCCCGGACAGACCTACGAGCAGTACTTC. It is translated as CAWSPGQTYEQYF.

The V call is TRBV6-1, the J call TRBJ2-5, with a possible D match to TRBD1 (5 bases). The CDR3 has 14 residues. V lost 4 bases to trimming and J lost 5 bases, with 14 bases between them. CDR1 is MNHNS and CDR2 is SASEGT in the germline V gene. CDR3 DNA: TGTGCCAGCAGTGTGGTCAGGACAAGGGAGACCCAGTACTTC. This translates into CASSVVRTRETQYF.

J is TRBJ2-2 and V is TRBV5-1, with a possible D match to TRBD1 (6 bases). Germline loops: CDR1 SGHRS, CDR2 YFSETQ. V gave up 7 bases and J gave up 0 bases, with 13 bases separating them. The CDR3 runs 15 residues. CDR3 sequence: CASAAGAANTGELFF. DNA of the CDR3: TGCGCCAGCGCAGCAGGGGCAGCGAACACCGGGGAGCTGTTTTTT.

This clone was seen only once. The chain employs TRBV6-1 and TRBJ1-1; D is possibly TRBD1 (6 bases). This CDR3 region has 14 residues. Germline V gene sequence: CDR1 MNHNS, CDR2 SASEGT. V shed 7 bases and J shed 7 bases, with 19 bases lying between them. CDR3 DNA: TGTGCCAGCAATCCAACTATCCCAGGGGATGAAGCTTTCTTT. Protein product: CASNPTIPGDEAFF.

This chain links TRBV19 with TRBJ2-7; tentatively, D is TRBD1 (6 bases). CDR3 length: 16 residues. Trimming stripped 5 bases from V and 1 base from J, with 18 bases between. Per germline, CDR1 LNHDA and CDR2 SQIVND (reference sequence). CDR3: CASSASGTLNSYEQYV. DNA for the CDR3: TGTGCCAGTAGTGCCTCCGGGACACTGAATTCCTACGAGCAGTACGTC.

The rearrangement links TRBV13 to TRBJ2-1; perhaps TRBD1 as D (5 bases). Trimming took 10 bases from V and 12 from J, leaving 16 bases between them. The CDR3 has 11 amino acids. The germline CDR1 and CDR2 sequences are PRHDT and FYEKMQ (reference sequence). This chain's CDR3 is CAIRILQGQFF. The DNA of the CDR3 is TGTGCCATCAGAATACTGCAGGGGCAGTTCTTC.

The chain carries TRBV29-1 and TRBJ2-7; the D is unclear. CDR1 and CDR2 (germline): SQVTM, ANQGSEA. Trimming stripped 5 bases from V and 7 bases from J, with 3 bases between. This CDR3 is 8 amino acids long. CDR3 nucleotide sequence: TGCAGCGTTAAGGAGCAGTACGTC. Amino acid sequence: CSVKEQYV.